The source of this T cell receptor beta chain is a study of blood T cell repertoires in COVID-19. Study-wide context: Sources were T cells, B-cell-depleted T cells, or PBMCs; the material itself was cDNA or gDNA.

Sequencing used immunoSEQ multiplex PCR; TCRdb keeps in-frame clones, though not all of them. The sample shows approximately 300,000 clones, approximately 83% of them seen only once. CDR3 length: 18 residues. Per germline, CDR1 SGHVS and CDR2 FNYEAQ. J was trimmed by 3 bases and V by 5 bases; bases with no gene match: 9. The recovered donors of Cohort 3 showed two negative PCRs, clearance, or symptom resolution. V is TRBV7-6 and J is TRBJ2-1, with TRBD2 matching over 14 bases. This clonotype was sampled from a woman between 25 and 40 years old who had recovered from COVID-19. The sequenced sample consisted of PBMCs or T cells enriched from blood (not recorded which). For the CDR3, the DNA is TGTGCCAGCAGCCCTCTCCGCGGGACTAGCGGGAGCTACAATGAGCAGTTCTTC. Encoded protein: CASSPLRGTSGSYNEQFF.